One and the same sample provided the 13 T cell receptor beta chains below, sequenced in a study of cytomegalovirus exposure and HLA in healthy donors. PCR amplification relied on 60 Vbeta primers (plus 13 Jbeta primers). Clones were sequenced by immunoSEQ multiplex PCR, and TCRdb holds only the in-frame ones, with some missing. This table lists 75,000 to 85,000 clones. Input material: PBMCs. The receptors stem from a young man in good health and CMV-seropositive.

The CDR3 spells CASSRGVEELNTEAFF. CDR3 DNA sequence: TGTGCCAGTAGCCGGGGGGTGGAGGAGTTGAACACTGAAGCTTTCTTT. V is TRBV19 and J is TRBJ1-1, with D perhaps TRBD1 (5 bases). V was pared by 6 bases and J by 0 bases, with 17 bases between. Germline CDR1 and CDR2: LNHDA and SQIVND (reference sequence). This CDR3 spans 16 amino acids. Together with reference TRBV19 and TRBJ1-1, the CDR3 gives the full variable domain: DGGITQSPKYLFRKEGQNVTLSCEQNLNHDAMYWYRQDPGQGLRLIYYSQIVNDFQKGDIAEGYSVSREKKESFPLTVTSAQKNPTAFYLCASSRGVEELNTEAFFGQGTRLTVV.

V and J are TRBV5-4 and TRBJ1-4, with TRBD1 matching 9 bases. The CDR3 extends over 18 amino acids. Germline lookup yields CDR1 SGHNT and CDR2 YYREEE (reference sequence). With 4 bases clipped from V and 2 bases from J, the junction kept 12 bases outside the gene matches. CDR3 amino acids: CASSRPGTGQGTNEKLFF. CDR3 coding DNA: TGTGCCAGCAGCCGTCCCGGGACAGGGCAGGGTACTAATGAAAAACTGTTTTTT. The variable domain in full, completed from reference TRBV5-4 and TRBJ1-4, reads ETGVTQSPTHLIKTRGQQVTLRCSSQSGHNTVSWYQQALGQGPQFIFQYYREEENGRGNFPPRFSGLQFPNYSSELNVNALELDDSALYLCASSRPGTGQGTNEKLFFGSGTQLSVL.

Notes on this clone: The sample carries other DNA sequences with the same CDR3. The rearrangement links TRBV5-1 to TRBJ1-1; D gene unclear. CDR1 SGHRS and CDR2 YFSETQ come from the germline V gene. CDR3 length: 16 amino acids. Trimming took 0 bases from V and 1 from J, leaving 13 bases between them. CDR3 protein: CASSLEPPLRNTEAFF. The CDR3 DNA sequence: TGCGCCAGCAGCTTGGAACCGCCTTTGAGGAACACTGAAGCTTTCTTT.

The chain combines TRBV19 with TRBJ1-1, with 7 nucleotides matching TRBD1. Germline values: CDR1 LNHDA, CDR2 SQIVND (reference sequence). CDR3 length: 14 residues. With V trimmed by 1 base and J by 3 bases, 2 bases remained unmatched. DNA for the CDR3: TGTGCCAGTAGTATAGGGGACAGCTACACTGAAGCTTTCTTT. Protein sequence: CASSIGDSYTEAFF.

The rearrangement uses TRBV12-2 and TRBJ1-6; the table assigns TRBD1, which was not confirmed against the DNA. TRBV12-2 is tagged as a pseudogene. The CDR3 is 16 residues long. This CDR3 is CASRLARGIDNSPLHF. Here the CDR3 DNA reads TGTGCAAGTCGCTTAGCCAGGGGGATCGATAATTCACCCCTCCACTTT.

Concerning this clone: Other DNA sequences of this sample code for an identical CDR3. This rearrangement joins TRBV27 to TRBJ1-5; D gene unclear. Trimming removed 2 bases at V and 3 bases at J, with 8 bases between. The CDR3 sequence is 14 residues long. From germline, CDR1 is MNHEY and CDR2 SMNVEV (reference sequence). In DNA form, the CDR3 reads TGTGCCAGCAGTTTAGCGGGGTACAATCAGCCCCAGCATTTT. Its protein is CASSLAGYNQPQHF.

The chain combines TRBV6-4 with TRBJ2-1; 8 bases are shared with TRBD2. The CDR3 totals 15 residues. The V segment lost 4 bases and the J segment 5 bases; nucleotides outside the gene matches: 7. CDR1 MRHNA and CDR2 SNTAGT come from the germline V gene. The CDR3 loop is CASSAGGEDDNEQFF. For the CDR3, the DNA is TGTGCCAGCAGTGCCGGGGGGGAAGACGACAATGAGCAGTTCTTC.

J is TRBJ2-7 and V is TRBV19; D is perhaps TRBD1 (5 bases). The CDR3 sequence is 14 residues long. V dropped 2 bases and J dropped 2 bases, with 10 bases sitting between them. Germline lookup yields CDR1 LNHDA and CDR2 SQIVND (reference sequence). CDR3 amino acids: CASSISGYTYEQYF. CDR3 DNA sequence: TGTGCCAGTAGTATATCAGGGTACACCTACGAGCAGTACTTC.

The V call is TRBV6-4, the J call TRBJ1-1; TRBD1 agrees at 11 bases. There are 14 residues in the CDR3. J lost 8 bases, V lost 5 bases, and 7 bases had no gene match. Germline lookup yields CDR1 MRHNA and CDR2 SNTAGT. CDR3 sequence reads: CASSPEDRGREAFF. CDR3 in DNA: TGTGCCAGCAGTCCCGAGGACAGGGGGCGCGAAGCTTTCTTT.

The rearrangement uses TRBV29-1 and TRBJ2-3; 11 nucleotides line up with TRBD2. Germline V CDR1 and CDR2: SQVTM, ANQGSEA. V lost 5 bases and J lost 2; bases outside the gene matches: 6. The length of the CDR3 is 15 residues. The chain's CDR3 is CSVPGTSGITDTQYF. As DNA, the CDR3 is TGCAGCGTTCCCGGGACTAGCGGAATCACAGATACGCAGTATTTT.

This CDR3 is CASSRTGNYGYTF. CDR3 DNA sequence: TGTGCCAGTAGTAGGACAGGAAACTATGGCTACACCTTC. This chain links TRBV19 with TRBJ1-2, with 7 positions matching TRBD1. The ends lost 4 bases at V and 2 bases at J; junction bases unmatched: 1. This CDR3 is built from 13 residues. Germline lookup yields CDR1 LNHDA and CDR2 SQIVND (reference sequence).

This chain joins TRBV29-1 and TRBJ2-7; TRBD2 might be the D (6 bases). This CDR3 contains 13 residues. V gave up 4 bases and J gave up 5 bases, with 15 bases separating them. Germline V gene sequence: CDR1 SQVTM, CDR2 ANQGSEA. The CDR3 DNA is TGCAGCGTTGTGGGCGGGGATTCCAACGAGCAGTACTTC. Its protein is CSVVGGDSNEQYF.

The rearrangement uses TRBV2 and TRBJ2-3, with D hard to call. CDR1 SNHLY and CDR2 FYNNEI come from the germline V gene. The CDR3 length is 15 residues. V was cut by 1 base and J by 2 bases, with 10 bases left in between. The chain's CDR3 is CASSEDRWATDTQYF. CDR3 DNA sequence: TGTGCCAGCAGTGAAGATCGATGGGCCACAGATACGCAGTATTTT. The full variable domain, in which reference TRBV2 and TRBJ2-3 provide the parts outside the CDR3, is EPEVTQTPSHQVTQMGQEVILRCVPISNHLYFYWYRQILGQKVEFLVSFYNNEISEKSEIFDDQFSVERPDGSNFTLKIRSTKLEDSAMYFCASSEDRWATDTQYFGPGTRLTVL.